This T cell receptor (beta chain) was captured by sequencing in a study of blood T cell repertoires in COVID-19. At the level of the study: PBMCs, B-cell-depleted T cells, or T cells provided the cDNA or gDNA that made up the material.

How the authors handled the data: Counts of nucleated cells, estimated from reference gene primer amplification, were obtained. Data came from immunoSEQ multiplex PCR; TCRdb stores just in-frame clones and leaves some out. V, J and clone size were drawn from that table, and D and trimming were deduced from the DNA. Of approximately 310,000 clones listed, around nine tenths were seen once; the top ten hold 1%. V was clipped by 5 bases and J by 0 bases; unmatched bases: 9. The CDR3 sequence is 17 residues long. The germline V gene has CDR1 MNHNY and CDR2 SVGAGI (reference sequence). The rearrangement uses TRBV6-6 and TRBJ2-3; 9 bases are shared with TRBD2. Sequencing was carried out using peripheral blood. The sequence derives from a man aged 45-65 years with active or convalescent COVID-19. Here the CDR3 reads CASSLAGRPSSTDTQYF. The CDR3 DNA sequence: TGTGCCAGCAGTCTAGCGGGAAGACCCTCTAGCACAGATACGCAGTATTTT.